The rows below give T cell receptor beta chains drawn from one sample of a study of Ad26.COV2.S vaccination and SARS-CoV-2 variants. The assay was immunoSEQ multiplex PCR, and TCRdb's table has in-frame clones only and misses some. The sample consists of about 330,000 clones, around 90% of them appearing once. The sequencing used peripheral blood, collected in a trial of Ad26.COV2.S vaccine versus placebo. Receptor source: a person between 18 and 65 years old who received the Ad26.COV2.S COVID-19 vaccine or a placebo. Each CDR3 is given with its conserved first and last residue. A D gene is named only where the DNA matches it firmly. Clone sizes are given selectively: once, few, many, or a class where the clone is expanded.

abundance: few; v_gene: TRBV6-4; d_gene: -; j_gene: TRBJ2-6; CDR3nt: TGTGCCAGCAGTCCCGACTTGTCTGGGGCCAACGTCCTGACTTTC; CDR3aa: CASSPDLSGANVLTF
abundance: -; v_gene: TRBV7-6; d_gene: -; j_gene: TRBJ2-2; CDR3nt: TGTGCCAGCAGCTTCCAGGGTCGCGGGGAGCTGTTTTTT; CDR3aa: CASSFQGRGELFF
abundance: -; v_gene: TRBV7-9; d_gene: TRBD1; j_gene: TRBJ1-5; CDR3nt: TGTGCCAGCCGGGACAGGGACAATCAGCCCCAGCATTTT; CDR3aa: CASRDRDNQPQHF
abundance: few; v_gene: TRBV20-1; d_gene: -; j_gene: TRBJ1-2; CDR3nt: TGCAGTGCTAAAGTGGATGGCTACACCTTC; CDR3aa: CSAKVDGYTF
abundance: -; v_gene: TRBV5-5; d_gene: -; j_gene: TRBJ1-2; CDR3nt: TGTGCCAGCAGCTTGGAGACGGGCCGGGTGGGCTACACCTTC; CDR3aa: CASSLETGRVGYTF
abundance: once; v_gene: TRBV7-8; d_gene: TRBD1; j_gene: TRBJ2-5; CDR3nt: TGTGCCAGCAGGAAAGGGGGCGAGGGAGAGACCCAGTACTTC; CDR3aa: CASRKGGEGETQYF
abundance: -; v_gene: TRBV18; d_gene: -; j_gene: TRBJ2-3; CDR3nt: TGTGCCAGCTCATCTGGGTTGACAGATACGCAGTATTTT; CDR3aa: CASSSGLTDTQYF
abundance: -; v_gene: TRBV18; d_gene: -; j_gene: TRBJ1-5; CDR3nt: TGTGCCAGCTCAGGGGGGCAGGGGAAATATAGCAATCAGCCCCAGCATTTT; CDR3aa: CASSGGQGKYSNQPQHF
abundance: -; v_gene: TRBV7-2; d_gene: -; j_gene: TRBJ2-1; CDR3nt: TGTGCCAGCAGCCAGGGGGGGGGCCTTTGGCATGAGCAGTTCTTC; CDR3aa: CASSQGGGLWHEQFF
abundance: -; v_gene: TRBV9; d_gene: TRBD1; j_gene: TRBJ1-2; CDR3nt: TGTGCCAGCTCGACAGGGGGGGGCCACTATGGCTACACCTTC; CDR3aa: CASSTGGGHYGYTF
abundance: few; v_gene: TRBV20-1; d_gene: -; j_gene: TRBJ1-1; CDR3nt: TGCAGTGCTCTCGAGCGGACTGAAGCTTTCTTT; CDR3aa: CSALERTEAFF
abundance: -; v_gene: TRBV4-1; d_gene: -; j_gene: TRBJ1-1; CDR3nt: TGCGCCAGCAGCCAATTTGGGTCCGTTTCTGAAGCTTTCTTT; CDR3aa: CASSQFGSVSEAFF
abundance: once; v_gene: TRBV5-6; d_gene: -; j_gene: TRBJ1-5; CDR3nt: TGTGCCAGCAGCTTGGGGGGAGGACAGCCCCAGCATTTT; CDR3aa: CASSLGGGQPQHF
abundance: -; v_gene: TRBV9; d_gene: TRBD2; j_gene: TRBJ2-5; CDR3nt: TGTGCCAGCAGCGTAGGGCGCGGGGGGCAAGAGACCCAGTACTTC; CDR3aa: CASSVGRGGQETQYF